Listed here are 13 T cell receptor beta chains from one sample, sequenced in a study of beta chain features in type 1 diabetes. The study's findings and limits: TCRB CDR3 length was moderately but significantly reduced in all four CD4+ subsets of Type 1 diabetes patients.

These TCRs' antigens remain unknown. TCRB transcripts that were expressed got sequenced, as all of the isolated RNA had been reverse transcribed. Using immunoSEQ multiplex PCR, the repertoire was profiled, and TCRdb retains in-frame clones only, with some absent. The sample holds tens of thousands of clones, 45% to 50% seen once. Sequencing used central memory CD4+ T cells from blood. Receptors originate from a man aged 25 to 40 with type 1 diabetes.

This clone was detected once. The chain is built from TRBV5-1 and TRBJ2-1, with 7 bases matching TRBD2. Per the germline V gene, CDR1 is SGHRS and CDR2 is YFSETQ. The CDR3 sequence is 18 residues long. Trimming cost V 7 bases and J 0 bases; bases outside gene matches: 16. The CDR3 spells CASGGQKRDQSSYNEQFF. CDR3 DNA sequence: TGCGCCAGCGGCGGTCAGAAGCGGGATCAAAGCTCCTACAATGAGCAGTTCTTC.

CDR3 amino acids: CASSLSGMNTEAFF. As DNA, the CDR3 is TGTGCCAGCAGCTTATCAGGGATGAACACTGAAGCTTTCTTT. J is TRBJ1-1 and V is TRBV11-3; D may be TRBD1 (5 bases). This CDR3 is 14 amino acids long. Germline V gene lookup returns CDR1 SGHNT and CDR2 YENEEA. V was cut by 2 bases and J by 0 bases, with 7 bases left in between.

The sample holds a few counts of this clone. The chain recombines TRBV11-2 with TRBJ1-1, with unresolved D. Germline loops: CDR1 SGHAT, CDR2 FQNNGV. Trimming shortened V by 5 bases and J by 10 bases, and 20 bases separated the two germline ends. This CDR3 region has 14 residues. The CDR3 sequence is CASSPIGAGWGAFF. In DNA, the CDR3 is TGTGCCAGCAGCCCAATAGGAGCGGGGTGGGGAGCTTTCTTT.

The CDR3: CAWGLAGGINEQYF. CDR3 nucleotide sequence: TGTGCCTGGGGGCTAGCGGGGGGGATCAACGAGCAGTACTTC. The chain is built from TRBV30 and TRBJ2-7, with 12 bases that match TRBD2. V lost 5 bases, J lost 5 bases, and 7 bases stayed unmatched. Germline V gene lookup returns CDR1 GTSNPN and CDR2 SVGIG (reference sequence). This CDR3 has 14 amino acids.

This clone was seen a few times. The V and J genes are TRBV29-1 and TRBJ2-5; TRBD2 might be the D (6 bases). Germline V lookup: CDR1 SQVTM, CDR2 ANQGSEA. This CDR3 region has 13 residues. The V end lost 2 bases, the J end lost 5 bases, and 12 bases lay between the germline ends. The CDR3 DNA reads TGCAGCGTTGAACGTGGGGGGAGGGAGACCCAGTACTTC. It is translated as CSVERGGRETQYF.

The chain has TRBV11-2 and TRBJ2-2; no definite D call. This CDR3 has 14 residues. V gave up 3 bases and J gave up 0 bases, with 5 bases separating them. Germline loops: CDR1 SGHAT, CDR2 FQNNGV. CDR3 residues: CASSFSTNTGELFF. The CDR3 bases are TGTGCCAGCAGCTTTTCCACGAACACCGGGGAGCTGTTTTTT.

The chain carries TRBV19 and TRBJ2-5; 7 bases match TRBD2. Trimming at V came to 1 base and at J to 5 bases, leaving 10 bases not matched to a gene. The germline V gene has CDR1 LNHDA and CDR2 SQIVND (reference sequence). This CDR3 spans 16 amino acids. CDR3 loop: CASSIARGGSGETQYF. In DNA form, the CDR3 reads TGTGCCAGTAGTATAGCTCGGGGAGGGTCGGGCGAGACCCAGTACTTC.

This clone came up a few times. V usage is TRBV30 and J usage is TRBJ2-1; 12 nucleotides match TRBD2. The CDR3 contains 14 residues. Germline lookup yields CDR1 GTSNPN and CDR2 SVGIG (reference sequence). V dropped 8 bases and J dropped 8; count of bases not matched to a gene: 10. Written as DNA, the CDR3 is TGTGCCCGCACCCTAGCGGGAGGGCCCGATGAGCAGTTCTTC. Its translation: CARTLAGGPDEQFF.

This chain joins TRBV25-1 and TRBJ1-2; weak D call: TRBD1 (6 bases). Trimming cost V 4 bases and J 6 bases, with 24 bases left between them. CDR3 length equals 17 residues. The germline gives CDR1 MGHDK, CDR2 SYGVNS. The CDR3 DNA follows: TGTGCCAGCAGTGCATCCCCCTCTAAGACAGGCTTTAATGGCTACACCTTC. This encodes CASSASPSKTGFNGYTF.

The genes are TRBV20-1 and TRBJ2-5, with D uncertain. The V gene's germline CDR1 is DFQATT and CDR2 SNEGSKA (reference sequence). The CDR3 runs 11 residues. V shed 5 bases and J shed 5 bases, with 9 bases lying between them. DNA for the CDR3: TGCAGTGCTCCGATCGGGGAGACCCAGTACTTC. This translates into CSAPIGETQYF.

The chain carries TRBV6-6 and TRBJ1-2, with D tentatively TRBD1 (5 bases). This CDR3 spans 15 amino acids. V gave up 5 bases and J gave up 8 bases, with 21 bases separating them. Germline CDR1 MNHNY, CDR2 SVGAGI (reference sequence). CDR3 loop: CASSPALRADGGYTF. CDR3 DNA sequence: TGTGCCAGCAGTCCCGCTCTCAGGGCGGACGGCGGCTACACCTTC.

In its sample, this clone was seen a few times. This chain connects TRBV7-2 to TRBJ2-7, with D possibly matching TRBD1 (7 bases). Trimming removed 4 bases from V and 1 base from J, with 11 bases in between. The CDR3 totals 14 residues. Germline values: CDR1 SGHTA, CDR2 FQGNSA. The CDR3 nucleotides are TGTGCCAGCAGCTCGGGGGACAGATCCTACGAGCAGTACTTC. Its protein is CASSSGDRSYEQYF.

A remark on this clone: The same CDR3 arises from other DNA sequences in this sample as well. The V call is TRBV11-2, the J call TRBJ2-7; the D is unclear. This CDR3 has 11 residues. Trimming stripped 4 bases from V and 3 bases from J, with 4 bases between. The germline V gene encodes CDR1 SGHAT and CDR2 FQNNGV. The DNA for the CDR3 is TGTGCCAGCAGCTCCGGCTACGAGCAGTACTTC. Its translation: CASSSGYEQYF.